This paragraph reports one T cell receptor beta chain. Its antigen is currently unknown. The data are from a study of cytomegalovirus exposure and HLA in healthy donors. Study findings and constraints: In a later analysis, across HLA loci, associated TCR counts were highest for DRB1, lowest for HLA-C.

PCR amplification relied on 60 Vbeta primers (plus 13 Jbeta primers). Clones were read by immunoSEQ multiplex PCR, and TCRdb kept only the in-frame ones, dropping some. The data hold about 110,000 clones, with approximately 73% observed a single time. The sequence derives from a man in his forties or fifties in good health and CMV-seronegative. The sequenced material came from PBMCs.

CDR3 coding DNA: TGTGCCAGCAGCTCCAGGGTTATTGGCTACACCTTC. This sequence encodes CASSSRVIGYTF. The rearrangement links TRBV9 to TRBJ1-2, with D possibly matching TRBD1 (5 bases). CDR1 and CDR2 from the germline V gene are SGDLS and YYNGEE. Trimming pared 4 bases from V and 7 bases from J, leaving 11 bases between. The CDR3 spans 12 residues. Variable domain in full (rest from reference TRBV9 and TRBJ1-2): DSGVTQTPKHLITATGQRVTLRCSPRSGDLSVYWYQQSLDQGLQFLIQYYNGEERAKGNILERFSAQQFPDLHSELNLSSLELGDSALYFCASSSRVIGYTFGSGTRLTVV.